This passage covers 16 T cell receptor beta chains from one sample sequenced in a study of blood T cell repertoires in COVID-19. The repertoire was sequenced with immunoSEQ multiplex PCR; TCRdb's copy has only in-frame clones and lacks some. The table lists almost 300,000 clones, around nine tenths of them singletons. Sample: peripheral blood. The receptors were sampled from a man between 65 and 85 years old with acute or convalescent COVID-19.

On this clone itself: Distinct nucleotide sequences in the sample also encode this CDR3. The CDR3 is CASSLVAGLYNEQFF. In DNA, the CDR3 is TGTGCCAGCAGCTTAGTAGCGGGCCTTTACAATGAGCAGTTCTTC. The chain carries TRBV7-2 and TRBJ2-1; TRBD2 agrees at 7 bases. Germline V lookup: CDR1 SGHTA, CDR2 FQGNSA. The V segment lost 1 base and the J segment 4 bases; nucleotides outside the gene matches: 4. The CDR3 spans 15 residues.

This clone was seen once. The chain is built from TRBV6-5 and TRBJ2-5; no reliable D call. The germline CDR1 and CDR2 sequences are MNHEY and SVGAGI. The CDR3 has 12 residues. Trimming removed 5 bases from V and 5 bases from J, with 9 bases in between. CDR3 loop: CASSNIRETQYF. DNA of the CDR3: TGTGCCAGCAGTAACATCAGGGAGACCCAGTACTTC.

The chain carries TRBV15 and TRBJ1-1; weak D call: TRBD1 (5 bases). V was shortened by 4 bases and J by 1 base, with 10 bases between the two germline ends. The CDR3 sequence is 14 residues long. The germline V gene has CDR1 LNHNV and CDR2 YYDKDF (reference sequence). The CDR3 DNA follows: TGTGCCACCAGCACCAGACAGAGGAACACTGAAGCTTTCTTT. Translated, it gives CATSTRQRNTEAFF.

The chain combines TRBV29-1 with TRBJ2-3, with TRBD1 matching over 8 bases. Germline V gives CDR1 SQVTM, CDR2 ANQGSEA. The V gene end was trimmed by 3 bases and the J gene end by 0 bases; junction bases not matched to a gene: 8. The CDR3 is 16 residues long. This CDR3 reads CSVEGKTGVSTDTQYF. The CDR3 nucleotides read TGCAGCGTTGAGGGGAAGACAGGGGTCAGCACAGATACGCAGTATTTT.

The chain couples TRBV18 to TRBJ2-2, with 8 bases aligning to TRBD1. The CDR3 spans 15 residues. Looked up from germline, CDR1 is KGHSH and CDR2 is LQKENI. J lost 2 bases, V lost 5 bases, and 4 bases had no gene match. CDR3 DNA: TGTGCCAGCTCATCGACAGGGGTTAACACCGGGGAGCTGTTTTTT. This sequence encodes CASSSTGVNTGELFF.

The chain couples TRBV2 to TRBJ1-2; D unclear. The CDR3 is made up of 11 amino acids. Germline CDR1 reads SNHLY; CDR2 reads FYNNEI. Trimming removed 2 bases at V and 11 bases at J, with 9 bases between. The DNA for the CDR3 is TGTGCCAGCAGTGAAAGCTTATTATACACCTTC. This gives the protein CASSESLLYTF. Together with reference TRBV2 and TRBJ1-2, the CDR3 gives the full variable domain: EPEVTQTPSHQVTQMGQEVILRCVPISNHLYFYWYRQILGQKVEFLVSFYNNEISEKSEIFDDQFSVERPDGSNFTLKIRSTKLEDSAMYFCASSESLLYTFGSGTRLTVV.

This clone was detected only once. V gene TRBV24-1 combines with J gene TRBJ2-1, with 9 positions matching TRBD2. This CDR3 has 17 amino acids. Germline V gene sequence: CDR1 KGHDR, CDR2 SFDVKD. V gave up 5 bases and J gave up 5 bases; unmatched junction bases: 12. The chain's CDR3 is CATSVVGRGRGDNEQFF. The CDR3 DNA follows: TGTGCCACCAGTGTCGTCGGGCGCGGGAGGGGTGACAATGAGCAGTTCTTC.

The V and J genes are TRBV28 and TRBJ2-2; D possibly corresponds to TRBD2 (6 bases). V dropped 6 bases and J dropped 0 bases, with 17 bases sitting between them. The CDR3 spans 17 residues. Germline V gene data show CDR1 as MDHEN and CDR2 as SYDVKM. The CDR3 is CASRAGYSDPNTGELFF. For the CDR3, the DNA is TGTGCCAGCAGGGCGGGGTATTCAGACCCGAACACCGGGGAGCTGTTTTTT.

The V call is TRBV7-9, the J call TRBJ2-1; D is perhaps TRBD1 (5 bases). The CDR3 spans 11 residues. Trimming took off 7 bases at V and 9 bases at J, with 10 bases between the two ends. Germline CDR1 is SEHNR and CDR2 is FQNEAQ (reference sequence). CDR3 in amino acids: CASKQGREQFF. CDR3 DNA sequence: TGTGCCAGCAAGCAGGGCCGTGAGCAGTTCTTC.

The chain combines TRBV24-1 with TRBJ2-7, with D perhaps TRBD1 (7 bases). The CDR3 covers 16 residues. Germline CDR1 reads KGHDR; CDR2 reads SFDVKD. V was cut by 6 bases and J by 1 base, with 18 bases left in between. The CDR3 nucleotides are TGTGCCACCAGTACAACGACAGGGAGGAGGTCCTACGAGCAGTACTTC. It codes for CATSTTTGRRSYEQYF.

V is TRBV28 and J is TRBJ1-1, with D possibly matching TRBD1 (6 bases). The CDR3 runs 14 residues. Germline assignment: CDR1 MDHEN and CDR2 SYDVKM. The V end lost 5 bases, the J end lost 0 bases, and 10 bases lay between the germline ends. CDR3 coding DNA: TGTGCCAGCAGTCTAGGACAGCTGAACACTGAAGCTTTCTTT. This encodes CASSLGQLNTEAFF. Based on the CDR3 plus reference TRBV28 and TRBJ1-1, the full variable domain is DVKVTQSSRYLVKRTGEKVFLECVQDMDHENMFWYRQDPGLGLRLIYFSYDVKMKEKGDIPEGYSVSREKKERFSLILESASTNQTSMYLCASSLGQLNTEAFFGQGTRLTVV.

This clone was seen a handful of times. This sequence joins TRBV4-1 and TRBJ1-4; no definite D call. V lost 0 bases and J 2 bases, leaving 13 bases between the germline ends. Germline V gives CDR1 MGHRA, CDR2 YSYEKL. The length of the CDR3 is 17 residues. The CDR3 reads CASSQDEASLTNEKLFF. In DNA form, the CDR3 reads TGCGCCAGCAGCCAAGATGAGGCCAGCTTGACTAATGAAAAACTGTTTTTT.

The J gene is TRBJ1-4, the V gene TRBV28, with D possibly being TRBD1 (5 bases). V was cut by 4 bases and J by 6 bases, with 12 bases left in between. The CDR3 has 14 amino acids. Germline lookup yields CDR1 MDHEN and CDR2 SYDVKM. CDR3 DNA sequence: TGTGCCAGCAGTTCCGGGGGGTCCGATGAAAAACTGTTTTTT. Translation gives CASSSGGSDEKLFF.

The genes are TRBV18 and TRBJ1-4; D gene uncertain. The CDR3 is 15 residues long. V was trimmed by 3 bases and J by 5 bases, leaving 13 bases between them. Germline assignment: CDR1 KGHSH and CDR2 LQKENI. The CDR3 DNA follows: TGTGCCAGCTCACCGAGGCCAGCCAAAAATGAAAAACTGTTTTTT. Encoded protein: CASSPRPAKNEKLFF.

Note on this clone: Other nucleotide sequences from this sample produce the same CDR3. The chain employs TRBV6-5 and TRBJ2-7, with TRBD1 as a possible D gene (5 bases). Trimming took off 2 bases at V and 4 bases at J, with 9 bases between the two ends. Germline V gene lookup returns CDR1 MNHEY and CDR2 SVGAGI. The CDR3 length is 13 residues. CDR3 protein: CASSYRGTYEQYF. CDR3 nucleotide sequence: TGTGCCAGCAGTTACAGGGGCACGTACGAGCAGTACTTC.

The V gene is TRBV28, the J gene TRBJ2-7; 10 bases line up with TRBD1. The germline V gene has CDR1 MDHEN and CDR2 SYDVKM. The length of the CDR3 is 18 residues. V dropped 6 bases and J dropped 0; count of bases not matched to a gene: 14. The CDR3 DNA reads as TGTGCCAGCAGCTCTAGGGACAGGGGAGTCCAACCCTCCTACGAGCAGTACTTC. Translated: CASSSRDRGVQPSYEQYF.